The T cell receptor (beta chain) described here comes from a study of blood T cell repertoires in COVID-19. Overall study: Acute and convalescent COVID-19 specimens originated in the United States, Italy and Spain. Nucleic acid was either cDNA or gDNA, and it came from T cells, B-cell-depleted T cells, or PBMCs.

Sequencing was performed with immunoSEQ multiplex PCR; in TCRdb, only in-frame clones are kept and a portion is missing. The sample lists around 52,000 clones; more than 70% were seen once. The germline CDR1 and CDR2 sequences are SGHDT and YYEEEE. The CDR3 contains 15 residues. V was clipped by 4 bases and J by 1 base, with 11 bases between them. Specimen: peripheral blood. The TCR originated in a woman of 80 years or more with acute or convalescent COVID-19. The chain uses TRBV5-6 and TRBJ2-2; the D gene is possibly TRBD1 (5 bases). Here the CDR3 DNA reads TGTGCCAGCAGCGTACCGACAGTGAACACCGGGGAGCTGTTTTTT. Its protein is CASSVPTVNTGELFF.